This TCR beta chain was profiled in a study of T cell responses to AZD1222 COVID-19 vaccine. This clone turned up a few times. Its antigen is not identified. The study's findings and limits: All repertoire sampling was performed exclusively after the peak T cell response.

The method was immunoSEQ multiplex PCR; TCRdb's version includes in-frame clones alone and lacks a portion of them. Of about 92,000 clones in the sample, about nine tenths were seen once. Specimen: peripheral blood, collected on day 0 of AZD1222 vaccination. This TCR derives from an adult in good health.

CDR3 sequence reads: CASNPHGDFSYEQYF. Written as DNA, the CDR3 is TGTGCCAGCAATCCTCACGGGGACTTCTCCTACGAGCAGTACTTC. The chain has TRBV28 and TRBJ2-7, with D perhaps matching TRBD2 (6 bases). With 7 bases removed from V and 0 bases from J, the gap between germline ends came to 16 bases. There are 15 residues in the CDR3. Germline lookup yields CDR1 MDHEN and CDR2 SYDVKM.